A single TCR beta chain is shown here with its context. Its antigen remains unidentified. This CDR3 spans 16 amino acids. The germline V and J ends were trimmed by 4 bases and 0 bases, with 13 bases remaining between them. The germline CDR1 and CDR2 sequences are SGHKS and YYEKEE (reference sequence). This sample is drawn from a study of T cell responses to AZD1222 COVID-19 vaccine. Clones were read by immunoSEQ multiplex PCR, and TCRdb kept only the in-frame ones, dropping some. The data contain fewer than 90,000 clones, 88% of them singletons. General study results and limits: White British ancestry dominated among donors, who included more females, and clonal diversity was possibly underestimated. Spike-specific TCRs gained breadth and depth after people received two AZD1222 doses. Reportedly, close to half of spike-specific TCRs are directed against unmutated variant regions. The repertoires were collected only after the peak T cell response.

Material: peripheral blood, obtained 28 days after the second AZD1222 dose. The sequence came from an adult who received the AZD1222 COVID-19 vaccine. The V call is TRBV5-5, the J call TRBJ2-2; no clear D gene. CDR3: CASSTQRSANTGELFF. The CDR3 region has the DNA TGTGCCAGCAGCACCCAAAGGAGTGCGAACACCGGGGAGCTGTTTTTT.